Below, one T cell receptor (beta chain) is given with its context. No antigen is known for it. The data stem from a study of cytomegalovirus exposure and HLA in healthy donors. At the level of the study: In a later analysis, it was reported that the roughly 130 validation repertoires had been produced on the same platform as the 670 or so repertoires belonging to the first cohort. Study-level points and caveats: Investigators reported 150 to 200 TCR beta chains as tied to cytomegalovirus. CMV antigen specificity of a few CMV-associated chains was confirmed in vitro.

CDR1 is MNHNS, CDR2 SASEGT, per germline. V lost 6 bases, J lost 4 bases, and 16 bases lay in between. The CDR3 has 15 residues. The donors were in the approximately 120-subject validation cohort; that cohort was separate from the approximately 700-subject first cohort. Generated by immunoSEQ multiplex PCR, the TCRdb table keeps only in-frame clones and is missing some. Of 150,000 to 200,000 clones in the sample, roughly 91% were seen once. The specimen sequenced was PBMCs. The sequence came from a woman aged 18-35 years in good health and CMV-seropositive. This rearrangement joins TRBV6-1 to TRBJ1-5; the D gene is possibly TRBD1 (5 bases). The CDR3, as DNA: TGTGCCAGCAGATTAGGGGCAGACCGGAATCAGCCCCAGCATTTT. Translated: CASRLGADRNQPQHF.